This T cell receptor (beta chain) was retrieved from a study of regulatory T cells in long-lasting Graves disease (dated by TCRdb to 2020 to 2022). General notes on the study: Antithyroid drugs had been taken for less than 3 months by newly diagnosed Graves' disease patients. TCR sequencing covered about 13 persistent and roughly 20 newly diagnosed Graves' disease patients, some 33 samples in total. Peripheral blood TCR sequencing and RNA sequencing compared persistent Graves' disease patients with newly diagnosed Graves' disease patients. The study was registered as a clinical trial and conducted in China. The study at large found these results: Compared with newly diagnosed patients, patients with persistent Graves' disease had lower TCR Shannon entropy and fewer highly expanded clones, which suggests clonal expansion. A larger number of public clonotypes was shared among persistent patients (more than 2,500) than among newly diagnosed patients (more than 850). Preferential use of TRBV28, TRBJ1-2 and TRBJ2-5 was observed in persistent disease, whereas TRBV20-1 and TRBJ2-1 were favored in newly diagnosed disease. As a limitation, the authors acknowledged that the small sample size may reduce accuracy. Sequencing and analysis were limited to the TCR beta chain. Because the primary lesion, thyroid tissue, could not be accessed, the study looked at peripheral blood alone.

The time point tag for this specimen amounts to: newly diagnosed GD, antithyroid drugs for less than 3 months. For both TCR sequencing and RNA sequencing, RNA was extracted from PBMCs in TRIzol. Graves' disease was diagnosed according to American Thyroid Association guidelines. Patients were recruited from an endocrinology department in Xi'an, China. Each patient gave around 9 milliliters of peripheral blood, collected in an EDTA anticoagulant tube. Ficoll Paque Plus density gradient separation was used to isolate PBMCs, and no further T cell sorting was done. RNA quality was checked with an Agilent 2100 Bioanalyzer and agarose gel, and concentration with a NanoDrop 2000. In this sample, this clonotype turned up many times. No cognate antigen has been identified for it. Base qualities are missing; no much larger clone stands one base away. The germline V gene (reference sequence) gives CDR1 as SGHAT and CDR2 as FQDESV. Counted from cysteine to phenylalanine, this CDR3 has 16 amino acids. Only CDR3 DNA is held: 48 bases, read in frame from base 1. Cut back by 4 bases and 7 bases, the V and J ends lie 20 bases apart.

Library method: multiplex PCR. For sequencing, an Illumina HiSeq 4000 was employed. iRepertoire HTBI primers and Arm-PCR amplification of CDR3 regions were used to construct TCR beta libraries. Before sequencing, the PCR products underwent gel purification. The authors processed their data as follows. A total of fewer than 70 TRBV and 14 TRBJ segments were identified across samples and were used for gene usage analysis of CDR3 amino acid clonotypes. COPE and FqMerger were used to merge the filtered high-quality paired reads into contigs. BLAST was used to align contigs to the IMGT TRBV, TRBD and TRBJ reference genes, and CDR3 was defined following IMGT. Any clonotype with a frequency above 0.1% was counted as a highly expanded clone. Shannon entropy was used to measure repertoire diversity, and the Gini coefficient was used to measure V-J evenness. A clonotype found in more than one individual was treated as public. The public reads were reprocessed in TCRdb via fastp at Q25 and MiXCR, keeping in-frame beta chains. Each CDR3 protein appears once, grouped with its most common genes and DNA. TCRdb, rather than the study authors, made the V and J calls. This sample has hundreds of thousands of distinct CDR3 sequences in its table, and approximately 15% of those were observed once. The ten most abundant clones make up 30% of the sample.

These same records also appear under a second study, on T cells in Graves' hyperthyroidism and ophthalmopathy. In that second paper, the authors write: Stable Graves' hyperthyroidism was defined as no progression to ophthalmopathy during 18 months of follow-up. Hyperthyroidism patients were aged 18 to 65 years and newly diagnosed, with disease duration of less than 2 months. The study excluded patients with uncontrolled infections, other autoimmune diseases, pregnancy or lactation. Diagnoses were based on clinical symptoms, serum thyroxine and TRAb, thyroid ultrasound and orbital computed tomography. The first round of RT-PCR for the TCR CDR3 was performed with the HTBI primer set and the Qiagen OneStep RT-PCR kit. Most expanded thyroid clonotypes (frequency above 0.001) were also detected in blood, a finding suggesting that blood repertoires may reflect thyroid immune responses. Ophthalmopathy was separated from stable hyperthyroidism by a 13 V-J signature model, with approximately 89% sensitivity and about 84% specificity obtained in cross-validation and 80%/75% obtained in testing. In validation, progression to ophthalmopathy was predicted by the model with approximately 67% sensitivity and around 76% specificity, a median of approximately 6.5 months before onset. To identify TCR V-J signatures that set the groups apart, the researchers used a discovery cohort of 90 to 100 patients, made up of roughly 40 with Graves' ophthalmopathy and some 56 with stable Graves' hyperthyroidism. Prospective prediction of ophthalmopathy was tested in an independent validation cohort of approximately 18 hyperthyroidism patients and approximately 17 patients who later progressed to ophthalmopathy. The roughly 94 discovery patients were randomly divided into training and test sets at a 7:3 ratio. The study also compared thyroid tissue and blood T-cell repertoires from five or six Graves' hyperthyroidism patients. After blood sampling, hyperthyroidism patients were treated with methimazole at a starting dose of 30 mg daily, and ophthalmopathy patients were treated with high-dose intravenous methylprednisolone. Libraries were constructed in a second round of multiplex PCR, after which size selection and purification were carried out. Libraries were sequenced paired-end with 100 bp reads on an Illumina HiSeq2000. Raw data were processed with SOAPnuke, discarding reads with adapters, uncalled bases, mean Phred below 15, or no exact constant-primer or identifier match. High-quality paired reads were merged with COPE v1.2.5, and unique nucleotide sequences were defined as clonotypes. MiTCR v1.1 was used to align clonotypes to the IMGT TRBV, TRBD and TRBJ reference segments. Only V-J combinations with frequency above 0.0001, covering about 99% of repertoires, were analysed. The TCS score was defined as F50 (clonal expansion) divided by E x V (chaos), with BLOSUM62-based TCRdist calculated between CDR3 peptides within each V-J. Welch's t-statistics and random forest reduced 500 to 550 V-J features to 10 to 15, which were used in a naive Bayes classifier (R e1071). Sample size was not statistically predetermined, and blinding of investigators to group allocation was not performed. The paper describes TCR Vbeta CDR3 sequencing of fewer than 150 peripheral blood samples, made up of 43 ophthalmopathy patients, 70 to 75 hyperthyroidism patients and 17 progressor patients.

The sample here was peripheral blood mononuclear cells (PBMCs), taken at new diagnosis, from a patient treated with antithyroid drugs. The receptor chain draws on TRBV11-1 and TRBJ2-1; the D gene could be either TRBD1 or TRBD2, each agreeing at 6 bases. The clonotype was recovered from a man between 35 and 55 years old with Graves disease. Donor details come from another sample of the same person, matched by shared clones. The encoded CDR3 is CASSSRGGRASNEQFF. The nucleotides read TGTGCCAGCAGCTCCAGGGGAGGCCGGGCGAGTAATGAGCAGTTCTTC.